These 17 T cell receptor beta chains were all obtained from the same sample, sequenced in a study of regulatory T cells in long-lasting Graves disease. Construction of the TCR beta libraries employed iRepertoire HTBI primers in conjunction with Arm-PCR of CDR3 regions. TCRdb ran MiXCR on the multiplex PCR reads and lists one entry per CDR3 protein. Of approximately 210,000 distinct CDR3 sequences in the sample, roughly 18% were seen once. Specified time point: newly diagnosed GD, antithyroid drugs for less than 3 months. Extracted PBMC RNA gave rise to the TCR library. Sequenced here: peripheral blood mononuclear cells (PBMCs), sampled at new diagnosis, from a patient treated with antithyroid drugs. These receptors all come from a female donor with Graves disease.

V is TRBV6-5 and J is TRBJ2-7; perhaps D is TRBD1 or TRBD2 (7 bases each). Germline V lookup: CDR1 MNHEY, CDR2 SVGAGI. This CDR3 is built from 17 residues. The germline V and J ends were trimmed by 4 bases and 0 bases, with 19 bases remaining between them. The CDR3 DNA follows: TGTGCCAGCAGTTCCCCAGGGGGGGGTACCTACTCCTACGAGCAGTACTTC. As protein: CASSSPGGGTYSYEQYF.

This clonotype was counted many times. This rearrangement joins TRBV13 to TRBJ1-1, with TRBD1 matching 8 bases. The germline V gene has CDR1 PRHDT and CDR2 FYEKMQ (reference sequence). The V and J ends lost 0 bases and 3 bases, in that order; junction bases with no gene match: 0. There are 14 residues in the CDR3. In DNA, the CDR3 is TGTGCCAGCAGCTTAGGGGACAGGGACACTGAAGCTTTCTTT. Protein product: CASSLGDRDTEAFF.

The chain recombines TRBV12-3 or TRBV12-4 with TRBJ1-6; D is perhaps TRBD1 (6 bases). The V end was cut by 5 bases, the J end by 9 bases, with 14 bases between. The CDR3 loop spans 14 amino acids. The CDR3 region is CASSAPGGSSPLHF. The CDR3 nucleotides read TGTGCCAGCAGTGCCCCCGGGGGCAGTTCACCCCTCCACTTT.

This clonotype turned up a few times. A far bigger clonotype differs at one base, so this is likely a read error. CDR3 DNA sequence: TGTGCCAGCAGCTTCGGCGGGGGAGGATCGCGGGAGGGAGAGACCCAGTACTTC. As protein: CASSFGGGGSREGETQYF. The rearrangement links TRBV2 to TRBJ2-1, with 9 bases aligning to TRBD2. The J call may be faulty, since TRBJ2-5 better matches the DNA end. The CDR3 spans 18 residues. In germline, CDR1 is SNHLY, CDR2 FYNNEI.

This clonotype was counted at least ten times. V and J are TRBV6-5 and TRBJ2-7; TRBD1 matches 9 bases. The CDR3 loop spans 14 amino acids. V trimming: 4 bases; J trimming: 3 bases; junction bases outside the gene matches: 4. Germline V lookup: CDR1 MNHEY, CDR2 SVGAGI. The DNA of the CDR3 is TGTGCCAGCAGTTCCGGGACAGGGATCTACGAGCAGTACTTC. As protein: CASSSGTGIYEQYF.

This clonotype was seen many times. The chain carries TRBV7-2 and TRBJ2-1; the D is unclear. Looked up from germline, CDR1 is SGHTA and CDR2 is FQGNSA. CDR3 length: 12 residues. Trimming removed 4 bases at V and 9 bases at J, with 10 bases between. CDR3 in DNA: TGTGCCAGCAGCTCGAGAGCGAGTGAGCAGTTCTTC. Its protein product is CASSSRASEQFF.

The table lists this clonotype with many counts. The CDR3 is CASRALGQVEQYF. CDR3 in DNA: TGTGCCAGCAGGGCTTTGGGCCAGGTCGAGCAGTACTTC. J is TRBJ2-7 and V is TRBV7-6, with unresolved D. V lost 6 bases to trimming and J lost 6 bases, with 15 bases between them. The germline V gene encodes CDR1 SGHVS and CDR2 FNYEAQ. The CDR3 is made up of 13 amino acids.

This sequence joins TRBV20-1 and TRBJ1-1, with D perhaps matching TRBD1 (5 bases). The CDR3 runs 15 residues. CDR1 DFQATT and CDR2 SNEGSKA come from the germline V gene (reference sequence). Between the trimmed V and J ends, which lost 6 bases and 5 bases, there was a span of 22 bases. The CDR3 sequence: CSAPKMGGLVTEAFF. The CDR3 coding sequence is TGCAGTGCCCCAAAGATGGGGGGGTTGGTTACTGAAGCTTTCTTT.

The rearrangement uses TRBV2 and TRBJ2-1, with D hard to call. The CDR3 is 15 amino acids. CDR1 and CDR2 from the germline V gene are SNHLY and FYNNEI. V lost 3 bases, J lost 1 base, and 10 bases lay in between. In nucleotides, the CDR3 is TGTGCCAGCAGTGATGGTAAAGGGTCCTACAATGAGCAGTTCTTC. It is translated as CASSDGKGSYNEQFF.

This clonotype was seen a handful of times. This chain joins TRBV10-2 and TRBJ2-3; 8 bases fit TRBD2. The germline CDR1 and CDR2 sequences are WSHSY and SAAADI. V was clipped by 2 bases and J by 6 bases; unmatched bases: 10. CDR3 length equals 16 residues. CDR3: CASSEGREDRNDTQYF. Here the CDR3 DNA reads TGCGCCAGCAGTGAGGGGCGGGAGGACCGTAACGATACGCAGTATTTT.

The V and J genes are TRBV6-1 and TRBJ2-3; TRBD2 agrees at 13 bases. Losses at the gene ends were 6 bases for V and 2 bases for J; bases not matched to a gene: 14. The CDR3 is 19 residues long. Per germline, CDR1 MNHNS and CDR2 SASEGT. This CDR3 is CASRGSKGGLAGNTDTQYF. Written as DNA, the CDR3 is TGTGCCAGCAGAGGGAGCAAGGGGGGACTAGCGGGAAACACAGATACGCAGTATTTT.

In this sample, this clonotype turned up many times. This rearrangement joins TRBV18 to TRBJ2-1; the match to TRBD2 covers 7 bases. The CDR3 has 15 amino acids. The junction had 16 bases not matched to a gene; V was cut back by 8 bases and J by 9 bases. Germline V lookup: CDR1 KGHSH, CDR2 LQKENI. CDR3 amino acids: CASPPGSGKRGEQFF. For the CDR3, the DNA is TGTGCCAGCCCCCCGGGGAGCGGGAAAAGGGGTGAGCAGTTCTTC.

This clonotype was picked up many times. The V gene is TRBV10-3, the J gene TRBJ1-1; D is unresolved. The germline gives CDR1 ENHRY, CDR2 SYGVKD. CDR3 length equals 14 residues. The V gene lost 0 bases and the J gene lost 7 bases, with 12 bases spanning the gap. CDR3 DNA: TGTGCCATCAGTGAGTCCTTCGGCGGGGTTGAAGCTTTCTTT. It yields the protein CAISESFGGVEAFF.

This clonotype was seen at least ten times. V usage is TRBV12-3 or TRBV12-4 and J usage is TRBJ1-1, with 8 bases lining up with TRBD1. CDR3 length: 12 amino acids. V dropped 5 bases and J dropped 11; count of bases not matched to a gene: 7. CDR3 sequence (DNA): TGTGCCAGCAGTCTCGACAGGGGTTCGGCTTTCTTT. Protein sequence: CASSLDRGSAFF.

In the case of this clonotype: This clone may be a read error of a much larger clone one base away. This chain links TRBV30 with TRBJ1-6; D not resolved. This CDR3 has 13 residues. Between the trimmed V and J ends, which lost 2 bases and 7 bases, there was a span of 9 bases. Germline values: CDR1 GTSNPN, CDR2 SVGIG (reference sequence). As DNA, the CDR3 is TGTGCCTGGAGTCTACGGCTGAATTCACCCCTCCACTTT. Translating gives CAWSLRLNSPLHF.

This clonotype showed up many times. The V and J genes are TRBV24-1 and TRBJ2-7; D is perhaps TRBD2 (6 bases). This CDR3 has 16 residues. Germline CDR1 KGHDR, CDR2 SFDVKD. V was cut by 0 bases and J by 3 bases, with 14 bases left in between. The DNA of the CDR3 is TGTGCCACCAGTGATTTGCCCGGGAGAAGGGGCTACGAGCAGTACTTC. Its translation is CATSDLPGRRGYEQYF.

In this sample, this clonotype is medium-sized. The genes are TRBV7-2 and TRBJ2-7, with 12 positions matching TRBD1. The CDR3 is 15 amino acids. Germline V gene lookup returns CDR1 SGHTA and CDR2 FQGNSA. Unmatched junction bases numbered 7, after V lost 5 bases and J lost 5 bases. DNA for the CDR3: TGTGCCAGCAGCCCGAGGGGACAGGGGGCGGACGAGCAGTACTTC. Encoded protein: CASSPRGQGADEQYF.